Given below is one TCR beta chain in context. The target of this receptor is not known. There are no base qualities to consult, and no much larger clone falls within one base. Healthy HIV-negative adults with no recently reported acute infections or vaccinations were included as donors. Only Caucasian adults living in Nashville, Tennessee, USA were represented among the donors. CD4+ T cells were enriched by magnetic negative selection; naive cells were then positively selected on CD45RA, and the negative fraction formed the memory subset. Blood was obtained by leukapheresis, after which PBMCs were separated by Ficoll-Histopaque density gradient centrifugation and cryopreserved in liquid nitrogen vapor phase. Purity and quantity of every magnetically sorted T cell population were checked by analytical flow cytometry. Each sorted fraction had its genomic DNA isolated and then quantified by UV absorbance on a Nanodrop 2000c.

The data belong to a study of shared clonotypes between healthy human individuals (dated by TCRdb to 2018 to 2021). Background on the whole study: The cohort comprised a couple of women and a few men aged 18 to 49 years. Per donor, leukapheresis produced somewhere between about 0.9 and 9.5 billion PBMCs. Blood TCR repertoires of five healthy adults were deeply sequenced to estimate repertoire size and the extent of clonotype sharing between individuals. Different laboratories and diverse techniques were used to prepare libraries and sequence TCR repertoires, to increase sequencing depth and limit assay-specific biases. For each donor, three plates each were used for CD4 naive and CD4 memory, two plates were used for CD8 naive, and one plate was used for CD8 memory.

TCR CDR3 regions were amplified from genomic DNA by multiplex PCR using the deep immunoSEQ assay. Extracted genomic DNA from each cell subset was distributed evenly across all wells of several immunoSEQ 96-well plates, and each plate was treated as a replicate. For sorted subsets, each replicate PCR was loaded with around 200 ng genomic DNA, equivalent to 30,000 or so T cell genomes. The purified libraries were quantified using a Qubit 3.0 fluorometer, sized with a Bioanalyzer 2100, and then quantified again using the KAPA Library Quantification kit. Each immunoSEQ 96-well plate was sequenced on its own single-read 150-cycle Illumina NextSeq 550 flow cell. Regarding the original processing steps: Because the immunoSEQ output held only junctional sequences and lacked quality scores, the filtering could not match the filtering applied to full-length reads. To assign V/J genes and CDR3, sequences were annotated using PyIR, a Python wrapper for IgBLAST v1.9, with IMGT germline references. Reads were filtered out if the reads had weak V/J assignments (E-value above 1e-6), no CDR3, stop codons, out-of-frame junctions, or ambiguous translated residues. A V3J clonotype was defined by an identical inferred V gene, J gene, and CDR3 amino acid sequence. The percentage overlap between two repertoires was calculated by dividing the number of shared unique clonotypes by the size of the smaller repertoire. Richness of each repertoire was evaluated using RTK rarefaction, the Chao1 estimator, and Recon v2.1 estimates of unobserved clonotypes. Generation probabilities were computed with OLGA for all TCRbeta clonotypes obtained by the gDNA method from several donors. TCRdb re-hosts the immuneACCESS table, in-frame sequences only. Its copies lack some clones; in the studies checked, an unresolved V gene accounts for under half of them, and the cause for the rest is not known. V, J and clone size derive from that table, while D and trimming were established from the DNA sequence. Here the sample has roughly 2.2 million clones; around 90% occur a single time. The biggest ten clones account for 0.37% of the sample.

CDR1 SGHRS and CDR2 YFSETQ are derived from the germline V gene. V loses 1 base of germline sequence and J loses 5 bases, and the interval between the two ends is 13 bases. The CDR3 runs 15 residues from the cysteine to the phenylalanine. Only the CDR3 part of the read is kept: 45 bases, read in frame from the first base. Here is what the overall study found, with its caveats: Sampling was restricted to blood, and TCR repertoires in tissues likely differ from the TCR repertoires found in blood. Because the study included a small number of donors, the genetic and exposure-history diversity represented was limited. Based on pairwise subsampling, the degree of clonotype sharing among donors was expected to be affected by sequencing depth. Sharing across a few donors was observed for around 5% of naive CD4, over 3% of naive CD8, around 2.5% of memory CD4, and over 0.3% of memory CD8 clonotypes. Naive subsets generally had larger estimated clonotype richness than memory subsets. Clonotypes shared by all four sorted-subset donors showed higher generation probabilities than non-shared clonotypes. Incomplete sequencing was indicated by rarefaction of sorted-subset datasets, despite the large sequencing depth.

The origin of this receptor is a man between 18 and 29 years old in good health. Some clones in this sample may be carry-over from other donors' samples. Sequencing was done on a sample of naive CD4+ T cells from PBMCs. The sample's cell subset or site, from its label and the paper: CD45RA+ positively selected. The chain is made from TRBV5-1 and TRBJ2-1, with a tentative D gene TRBD2 over 5 matching bases. The CDR3 has the sequence CASSLLASPNNEQFF. The nucleotide sequence is given as TGCGCCAGCAGCTTGTTGGCTAGCCCCAACAATGAGCAGTTCTTC.